This T cell receptor beta chain was profiled in a study of blood T cell repertoires in COVID-19. Study overall: Sites in the United States, Italy and Spain provided acute and convalescent COVID-19 samples. PBMCs, B-cell-depleted T cells, or T cells were the source of the cDNA or gDNA that made up the material.

This clone was seen a single time. Authors' data handling: The authors estimated nucleated cell counts from reference gene primer amplification. The table came from immunoSEQ multiplex PCR; TCRdb's copy has only in-frame clones and leaves some out. That table supplies the V and J calls and clone size; D and trimming were determined from the DNA. The sample has around 250,000 clones, 82% seen once. Trimming removed 2 bases from V and 0 bases from J; junction bases left unmatched: 11. CDR3 size: 21 residues. The germline gives CDR1 LNHDA, CDR2 SQIVND (reference sequence). Source material: peripheral blood. The receptor was isolated from a woman between 18 and 30 years old with acute or convalescent COVID-19. This chain joins TRBV19 and TRBJ2-6; 12 bases are shared with TRBD1. The CDR3 DNA reads TGTGCCAGTAGTATAACGGGGACAGGGGGCGTCGGAGGCTCTGGGGCCAACGTCCTGACTTTC. It encodes CASSITGTGGVGGSGANVLTF.